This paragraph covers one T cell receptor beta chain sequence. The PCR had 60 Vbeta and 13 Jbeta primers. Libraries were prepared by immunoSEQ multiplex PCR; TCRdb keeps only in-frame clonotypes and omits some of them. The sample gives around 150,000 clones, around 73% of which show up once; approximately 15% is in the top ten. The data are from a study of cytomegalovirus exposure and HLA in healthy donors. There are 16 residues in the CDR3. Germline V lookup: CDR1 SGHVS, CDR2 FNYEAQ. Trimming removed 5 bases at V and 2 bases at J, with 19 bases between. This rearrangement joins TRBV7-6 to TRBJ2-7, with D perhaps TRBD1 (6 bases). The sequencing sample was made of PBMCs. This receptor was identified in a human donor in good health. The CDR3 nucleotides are TGTGCCAGCAGCGTCGCTTTGGGGGACATCCCCTACGAGCAGTACTTC. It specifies CASSVALGDIPYEQYF.